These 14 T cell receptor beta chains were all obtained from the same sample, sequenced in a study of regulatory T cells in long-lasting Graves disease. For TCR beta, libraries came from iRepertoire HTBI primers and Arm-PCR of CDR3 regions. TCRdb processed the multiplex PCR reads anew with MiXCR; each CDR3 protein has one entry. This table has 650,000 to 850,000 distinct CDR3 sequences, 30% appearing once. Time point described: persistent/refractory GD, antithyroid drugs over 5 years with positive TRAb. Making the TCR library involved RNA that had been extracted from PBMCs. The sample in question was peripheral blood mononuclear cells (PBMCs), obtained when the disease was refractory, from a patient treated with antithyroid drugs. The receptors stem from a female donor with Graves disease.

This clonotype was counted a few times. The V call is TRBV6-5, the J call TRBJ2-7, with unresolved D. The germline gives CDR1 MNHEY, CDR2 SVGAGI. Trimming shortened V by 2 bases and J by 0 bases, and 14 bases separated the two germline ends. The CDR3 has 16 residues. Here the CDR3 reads CASSYRAGGSSYEQYF. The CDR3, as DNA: TGTGCCAGCAGTTACAGGGCTGGCGGAAGCTCCTACGAGCAGTACTTC.

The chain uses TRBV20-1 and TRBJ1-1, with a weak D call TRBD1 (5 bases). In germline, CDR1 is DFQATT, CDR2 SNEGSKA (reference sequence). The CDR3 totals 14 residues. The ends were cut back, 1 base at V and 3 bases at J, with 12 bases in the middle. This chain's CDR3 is CSARGGRVHTEAFF. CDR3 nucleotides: TGCAGTGCTAGAGGGGGCAGGGTTCACACTGAAGCTTTCTTT.

The CDR3 DNA sequence: TGTGCCAGTAGTACCCGCAGGAGTAGCAATCAGCCCCAGCATTTT. Translation gives CASSTRRSSNQPQHF. The chain joins TRBV19 to TRBJ1-5; D remains ambiguous. The CDR3 runs to 15 residues. The germline CDR1 and CDR2 sequences are LNHDA and SQIVND (reference sequence). Trimming took off 4 bases at V and 0 bases at J, with 10 bases between the two ends. Full variable domain (outside the CDR3, taken from reference TRBV19 and TRBJ1-5): DGGITQSPKYLFRKEGQNVTLSCEQNLNHDAMYWYRQDPGQGLRLIYYSQIVNDFQKGDIAEGYSVSREKKESFPLTVTSAQKNPTAFYLCASSTRRSSNQPQHFGDGTRLSIL.

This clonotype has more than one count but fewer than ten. CDR3 nucleotide sequence: TGTGCCAGCAGCCTTAGGACAGGGGGCTTCAATTCACCCCTCCACTTT. This translates into CASSLRTGGFNSPLHF. The V and J genes are TRBV27 and TRBJ1-6; 11 bases map to TRBD1. J lost 7 bases, V lost 6 bases, and 8 bases had no gene match. Germline values: CDR1 MNHEY, CDR2 SMNVEV (reference sequence). This CDR3 contains 16 residues.

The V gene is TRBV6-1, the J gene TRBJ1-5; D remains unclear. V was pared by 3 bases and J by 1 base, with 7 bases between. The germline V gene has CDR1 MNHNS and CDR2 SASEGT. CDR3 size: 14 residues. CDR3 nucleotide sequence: TGTGCCAGCAGTGAGTCCTGGAGCAATCAGCCCCAGCATTTT. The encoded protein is CASSESWSNQPQHF.

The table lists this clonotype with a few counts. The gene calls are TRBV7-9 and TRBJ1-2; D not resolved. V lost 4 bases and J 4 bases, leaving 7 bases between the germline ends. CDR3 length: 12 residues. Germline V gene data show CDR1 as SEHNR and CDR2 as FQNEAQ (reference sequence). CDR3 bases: TGTGCCAGCAGCTCGTCCGCCTATGGCTACACCTTC. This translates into CASSSSAYGYTF.

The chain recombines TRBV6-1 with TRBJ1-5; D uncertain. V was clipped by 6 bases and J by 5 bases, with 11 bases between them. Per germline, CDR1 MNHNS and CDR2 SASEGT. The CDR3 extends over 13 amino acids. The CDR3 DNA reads TGTGCCAGCAGCACAGCGAACCATCAGCCCCAGCATTTT. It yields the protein CASSTANHQPQHF.

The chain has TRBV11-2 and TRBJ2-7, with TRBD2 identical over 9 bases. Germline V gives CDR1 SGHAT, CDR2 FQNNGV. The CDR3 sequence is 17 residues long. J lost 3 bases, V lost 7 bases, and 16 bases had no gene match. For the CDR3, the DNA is TGTGCCAGCATGTTATTCGGCGGGAGGGCCGAGGTCTACGAGCAGTACTTC. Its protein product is CASMLFGGRAEVYEQYF.

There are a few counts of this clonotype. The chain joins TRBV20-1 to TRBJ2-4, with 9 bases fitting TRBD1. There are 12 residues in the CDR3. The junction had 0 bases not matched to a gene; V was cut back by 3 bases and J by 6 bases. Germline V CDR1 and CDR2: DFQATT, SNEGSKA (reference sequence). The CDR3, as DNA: TGCAGTGCTAGGGGACAGGGAAACATTCAGTACTTC. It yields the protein CSARGQGNIQYF.

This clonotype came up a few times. CDR3 amino acids: CASSTRTGAQETQYF. CDR3 sequence (DNA): TGTGCCAGCAGCACTCGGACAGGGGCCCAAGAGACCCAGTACTTC. V is TRBV7-9 and J is TRBJ2-5; TRBD1 matches 9 bases. The germline V gene has CDR1 SEHNR and CDR2 FQNEAQ (reference sequence). This CDR3 spans 15 amino acids. Trimming removed 5 bases from V and 1 base from J; junction bases left unmatched: 5.

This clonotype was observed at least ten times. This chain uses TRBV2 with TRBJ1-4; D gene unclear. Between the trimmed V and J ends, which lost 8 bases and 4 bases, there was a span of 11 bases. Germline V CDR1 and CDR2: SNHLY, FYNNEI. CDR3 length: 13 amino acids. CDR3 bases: TGTGCCAGCGGACGGGGAATTAATGAAAAACTGTTTTTT. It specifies CASGRGINEKLFF.

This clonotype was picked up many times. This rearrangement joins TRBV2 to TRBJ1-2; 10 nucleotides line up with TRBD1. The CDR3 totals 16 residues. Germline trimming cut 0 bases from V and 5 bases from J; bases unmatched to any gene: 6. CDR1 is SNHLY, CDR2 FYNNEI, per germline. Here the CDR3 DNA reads TGTGCCAGCAGTGAAGCGCGGACAGGGGGAAGTTATGGCTACACCTTC. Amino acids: CASSEARTGGSYGYTF.

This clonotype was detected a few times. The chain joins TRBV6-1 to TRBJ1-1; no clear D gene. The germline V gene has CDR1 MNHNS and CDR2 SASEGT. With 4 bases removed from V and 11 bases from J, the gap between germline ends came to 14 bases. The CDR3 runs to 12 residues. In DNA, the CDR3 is TGTGCCAGCAGTGCACTACAATTATCCGCTTTCTTT. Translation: CASSALQLSAFF.

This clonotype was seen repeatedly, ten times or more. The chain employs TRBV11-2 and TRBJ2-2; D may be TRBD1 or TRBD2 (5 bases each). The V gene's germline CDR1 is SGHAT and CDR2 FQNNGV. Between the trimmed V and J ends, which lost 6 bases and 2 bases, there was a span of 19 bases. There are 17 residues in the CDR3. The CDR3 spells CASRGRWGRGNTGELFF. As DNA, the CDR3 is TGTGCCAGCAGGGGCAGGTGGGGACGCGGAAACACCGGGGAGCTGTTTTTT.